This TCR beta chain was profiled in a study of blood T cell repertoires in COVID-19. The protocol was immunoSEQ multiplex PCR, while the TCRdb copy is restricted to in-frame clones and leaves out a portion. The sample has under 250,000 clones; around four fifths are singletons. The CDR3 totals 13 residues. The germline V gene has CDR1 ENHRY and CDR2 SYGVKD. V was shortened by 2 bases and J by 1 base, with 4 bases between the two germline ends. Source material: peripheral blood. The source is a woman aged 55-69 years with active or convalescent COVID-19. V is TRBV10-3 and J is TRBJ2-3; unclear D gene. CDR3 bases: TGTGCCATCAGTGAGGCGGGCACAGATACGCAGTATTTT. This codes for CAISEAGTDTQYF.